A single sample is the source of the 21 T cell receptor beta chains below, sequenced in a study of cytomegalovirus exposure and HLA in healthy donors (dated by TCRdb to 2017 to 2019). The method behind the library was the immunoSEQ multiplex PCR assay. For the multiplex PCR, a mixture combining 60 forward primers for TCR Vbeta segments and 13 reverse primers for TCR Jbeta segments was used. The table comes from immuneACCESS by way of TCRdb, which keeps in-frame sequences with V and J called. Part of the clones is missing from these tables; in studies checked, under half for an unresolved V gene and the rest for unknown reasons. Counted in this sample were around 63,000 clones; around four fifths of them appeared once. Clones ranked in the top ten supply about 8.8% of the sample. Material for sequencing was PBMCs. These receptors came from a man aged 40-50 years in good health and CMV-seronegative.

J is TRBJ2-3 and V is TRBV4-1, with 8 bases that match TRBD1. The CDR3 has 16 residues. Germline CDR1 MGHRA, CDR2 YSYEKL. Trimming cost V 4 bases and J 2 bases; bases outside gene matches: 8. CDR3 in amino acids: CASSPKSRGLTDTQYF. CDR3 nucleotide sequence: TGCGCCAGCAGCCCCAAATCCAGGGGGCTCACAGATACGCAGTATTTT.

This chain uses TRBV6-6 with TRBJ1-2; D uncertain. The germline gives CDR1 MNHNY, CDR2 SVGAGI (reference sequence). The CDR3 length is 11 residues. The V and J ends lost 5 bases and 3 bases respectively, with 4 bases between them. The CDR3 nucleotides are TGTGCCAGCAGTCTAGACTATGGCTACACCTTC. This gives the protein CASSLDYGYTF.

The rearrangement uses TRBV5-4 and TRBJ2-5, with 10 bases identical to TRBD2. CDR1 is SGHNT, CDR2 YYREEE, per germline (reference sequence). CDR3 size: 15 residues. The J segment lost 4 bases and the V segment lost 4 bases, leaving 7 bases of the junction unmatched. The CDR3 protein is CASSPPSGSPETQYF. CDR3 bases: TGTGCCAGCAGCCCACCTAGCGGGAGTCCAGAGACCCAGTACTTC.

This clone was seen only once. The V and J genes are TRBV18 and TRBJ1-4, with 7 bases identical to TRBD1. The CDR3 spans 16 residues. J was trimmed by 6 bases and V by 6 bases; bases with no gene match: 13. The germline V gene has CDR1 KGHSH and CDR2 LQKENI. Here the CDR3 DNA reads TGTGCCAGCTCGCAGGGACAGCCTAACATCTATGAAAAACTGTTTTTT. Amino acid sequence: CASSQGQPNIYEKLFF. Filled out from reference TRBV18 and TRBJ1-4, the complete variable domain reads NAGVMQNPRHLVRRRGQEARLRCSPMKGHSHVYWYRQLPEEGLKFMVYLQKENIIDESGMPKERFSAEFPKEGPSILRIQQVVRGDSAAYFCASSQGQPNIYEKLFFGSGTQLSVL.

This chain uses TRBV5-4 with TRBJ1-6, with 7 nucleotides matching TRBD1. J gave up 10 bases and V 0 bases, and 10 bases lay outside the gene matches. This CDR3 region has 16 residues. Germline-derived CDR1 and CDR2 are SGHNT and YYREEE (reference sequence). DNA for the CDR3: TGTGCCAGCAGCTTGGGAGGACAGGTTCTGTTGTCACCCCTCCACTTT. It codes for CASSLGGQVLLSPLHF.

This chain connects TRBV15 to TRBJ1-2; D not certain. CDR3 length equals 12 residues. Per germline, CDR1 LNHNV and CDR2 YYDKDF (reference sequence). V lost 0 bases to trimming and J lost 4 bases, with 3 bases between them. In DNA form, the CDR3 reads TGTGCCACCAGCAGAGAGAGCTATGGCTACACCTTC. Translation: CATSRESYGYTF.

The CDR3 region has the DNA TGTGCCAGCAGGCCAACGACTAAGTTACCGTACGAGCAGTACTTC. This codes for CASRPTTKLPYEQYF. The chain links TRBV28 to TRBJ2-7, with D possibly TRBD2 on 5 matching bases. Germline CDR1 reads MDHEN; CDR2 reads SYDVKM. Trimming shortened V by 6 bases and J by 4 bases, and 19 bases separated the two germline ends. This CDR3 contains 15 residues.

V and J are TRBV15 and TRBJ2-7, with a weak D call TRBD2 (7 bases). Germline loops: CDR1 LNHNV, CDR2 YYDKDF (reference sequence). The CDR3 loop spans 15 amino acids. Trimming pared 0 bases from V and 2 bases from J, leaving 11 bases between. The CDR3 nucleotides read TGTGCCACCAGCAGAGATGGGGGGGCAACCTACGAGCAGTACTTC. Protein: CATSRDGGATYEQYF. Full variable domain (missing parts from reference TRBV15 and TRBJ2-7): DAMVIQNPRYQVTQFGKPVTLSCSQTLNHNVMYWYQQKSSQAPKLLFHYYDKDFNNEADTPDNFQSRRPNTSFCFLDIRSPGLGDTAMYLCATSRDGGATYEQYFGPGTRLTVT.

The genes are TRBV6-1 and TRBJ2-1; a possible D gene is TRBD1 (6 bases). Trimming removed 7 bases from V and 8 bases from J, with 12 bases in between. The CDR3 covers 12 residues. Per germline, CDR1 MNHNS and CDR2 SASEGT. The CDR3 reads CASITGNYEQFF. CDR3 nucleotide sequence: TGTGCCAGCATTACAGGGAACTATGAGCAGTTCTTC.

The V and J genes are TRBV5-4 and TRBJ2-1, with 10 bases aligning to TRBD2. V dropped 4 bases and J dropped 8; count of bases not matched to a gene: 9. Germline CDR1 is SGHNT and CDR2 is YYREEE (reference sequence). This CDR3 region has 15 residues. The CDR3 sequence is CASSQAGGPDYEQFF. CDR3 DNA: TGTGCCAGCAGCCAAGCGGGGGGGCCGGATTATGAGCAGTTCTTC.

The chain has TRBV19 and TRBJ1-1, with 8 positions matching TRBD1. Germline CDR1 LNHDA, CDR2 SQIVND (reference sequence). The CDR3 covers 15 residues. V lost 1 base, J lost 1 base, and 2 bases stayed unmatched. The CDR3 spells CASSIGDRSNTEAFF. DNA of the CDR3: TGTGCCAGTAGTATAGGGGACAGGTCGAACACTGAAGCTTTCTTT.

This rearrangement joins TRBV28 to TRBJ1-1, with 10 bases fitting TRBD1. The CDR3 is 16 amino acids. In germline, CDR1 is MDHEN, CDR2 SYDVKM. Trimming at V came to 5 bases and at J to 6 bases, leaving 12 bases not matched to a gene. The CDR3 bases are TGTGCCAGCAGTCTTACCGGGACAGGGGTCAGGGCTGAAGCTTTCTTT. Translated, it gives CASSLTGTGVRAEAFF.

Worth noting for this clone: An end of the junction differs from the germline gene, which may be a read error. The rearrangement links TRBV4-1 to TRBJ1-6; 7 positions agree with TRBD1. Germline V gene lookup returns CDR1 MGHRA and CDR2 YSYEKL. The CDR3 loop spans 12 amino acids. CDR3 nucleotides: TGCGCCAGCAGCCAAGTTGAGGACAGGCCCTACTTT. As protein: CASSQVEDRPYF.

The CDR3 loop reads CASSLRLGPTSYEQYF. DNA for the CDR3: TGTGCCAGCAGCTTAAGGCTGGGCCCAACCTCCTACGAGCAGTACTTC. This sequence joins TRBV7-2 and TRBJ2-7, with D unclear. CDR1 is SGHTA, CDR2 FQGNSA, per germline. Trimming shortened V by 2 bases and J by 0 bases, and 14 bases separated the two germline ends. The CDR3 is 16 amino acids.

V and J are TRBV2 and TRBJ2-5; 7 nucleotides match TRBD2. The CDR3 is 18 residues long. CDR1 and CDR2 (germline): SNHLY, FYNNEI. V shed 5 bases and J 4 bases; nucleotides not matched to a gene: 19. The CDR3 protein is CASSPHTGLGPARETQYF. CDR3 coding DNA: TGTGCCAGCAGTCCCCACACTGGACTAGGCCCCGCCCGAGAGACCCAGTACTTC. Using reference TRBV2 and TRBJ2-5 for the parts outside the CDR3, the full variable domain is EPEVTQTPSHQVTQMGQEVILRCVPISNHLYFYWYRQILGQKVEFLVSFYNNEISEKSEIFDDQFSVERPDGSNFTLKIRSTKLEDSAMYFCASSPHTGLGPARETQYFGPGTRLLVL.

The rearrangement joins TRBV10-3 to TRBJ2-2; the match to TRBD2 covers 14 bases. This CDR3 region has 19 residues. Germline-derived CDR1 and CDR2 are ENHRY and SYGVKD. Unmatched junction bases numbered 10, after V lost 3 bases and J lost 4 bases. In DNA, the CDR3 is TGTGCCATCAGTGAAACTCGACTAGCGGGGGGGCCTTTCACCGGGGAGCTGTTTTTT. Translation: CAISETRLAGGPFTGELFF.

V usage is TRBV13 and J usage is TRBJ2-1; D might be TRBD2 (5 bases). The CDR3 is 16 amino acids. Germline V CDR1 and CDR2: PRHDT, FYEKMQ (reference sequence). Between the trimmed V and J ends, which lost 0 bases and 6 bases, there was a span of 15 bases. Here the CDR3 DNA reads TGTGCCAGCAGCTTAGGCCTAGGGCTAGCTCTCAATGAGCAGTTCTTC. This encodes CASSLGLGLALNEQFF.

This clone showed up just once. J is TRBJ1-5 and V is TRBV28; TRBD1 is a possible D gene (5 bases). This CDR3 spans 14 amino acids. The ends were cut back, 1 base at V and 7 bases at J, with 11 bases in the middle. The V gene's germline CDR1 is MDHEN and CDR2 SYDVKM. As DNA, the CDR3 is TGTGCCAGCAGTTTATCCGGGGGTAGCCAGCCCCAGCATTTT. Encoded protein: CASSLSGGSQPQHF.

The chain uses TRBV5-5 and TRBJ2-2; TRBD2 agrees at 12 bases. The CDR3 sequence is 17 residues long. The V and J ends lost 1 base and 7 bases, in that order; junction bases with no gene match: 8. Germline V CDR1 and CDR2: SGHKS, YYEKEE (reference sequence). DNA of the CDR3: TGTGCCAGCAGCTTGACCCTAGCGGGAGGGCCAAACGGGGAGCTGTTTTTT. Protein sequence: CASSLTLAGGPNGELFF.

The V and J genes are TRBV7-8 and TRBJ1-5; D might be TRBD1 (6 bases). The length of the CDR3 is 15 residues. With 5 bases removed from V and 4 bases from J, the gap between germline ends came to 15 bases. CDR1 SGHVS and CDR2 FQNEAQ come from the germline V gene. CDR3 nucleotides: TGTGCCAGCAGCGGACGGGGGGCGCAAAATCAGCCCCAGCATTTT. The encoded protein is CASSGRGAQNQPQHF.

This clone was detected only once. J is TRBJ2-5 and V is TRBV10-3; D gene unclear. This CDR3 is 14 amino acids long. V was pared by 3 bases and J by 6 bases, with 14 bases between. CDR1 is ENHRY and CDR2 is SYGVKD in the germline V gene. CDR3 amino acids: CAISEDEDLKTQYF. CDR3 nucleotide sequence: TGTGCCATCAGTGAAGATGAAGACTTAAAGACCCAGTACTTC.